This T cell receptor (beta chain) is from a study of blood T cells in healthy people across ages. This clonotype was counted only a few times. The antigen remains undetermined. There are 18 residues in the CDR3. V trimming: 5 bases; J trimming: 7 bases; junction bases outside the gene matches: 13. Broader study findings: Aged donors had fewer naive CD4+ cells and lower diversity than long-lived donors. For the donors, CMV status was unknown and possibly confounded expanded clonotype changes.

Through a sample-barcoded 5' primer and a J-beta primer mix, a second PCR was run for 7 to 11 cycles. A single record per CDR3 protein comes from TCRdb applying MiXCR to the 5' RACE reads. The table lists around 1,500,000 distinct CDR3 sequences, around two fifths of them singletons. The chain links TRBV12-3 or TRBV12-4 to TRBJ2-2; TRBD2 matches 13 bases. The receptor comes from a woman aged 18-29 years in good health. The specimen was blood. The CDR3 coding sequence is TGTGCCAGCAGTCGAAGGGGACTAGCGGGGCGAGAAAACGGGGAGCTGTTTTTT. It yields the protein CASSRRGLAGRENGELFF.